The 19 T cell receptor beta chains below were found in one sample sequenced in a study of blood T cell repertoires in COVID-19. Assay: immunoSEQ multiplex PCR; the TCRdb copy retains only in-frame clones and omits some. There are around 26,000 clones in the sample; roughly 76% occur only once, and almost 40% lies in the top ten. Sequencing was carried out using peripheral blood. These receptors were taken from a man in his 70s with acute or convalescent COVID-19.

The chain combines TRBV5-1 with TRBJ2-7, with 7 nucleotides matching TRBD1. The CDR3 length is 15 residues. Germline CDR1 is SGHRS and CDR2 is YFSETQ. V dropped 6 bases and J dropped 3; count of bases not matched to a gene: 12. The CDR3 sequence: CASTHRQGGNYEQYF. For the CDR3, the DNA is TGCGCCAGCACCCACCGACAGGGCGGTAACTACGAGCAGTACTTC. The entire variable domain, with the rest obtained from reference TRBV5-1 and TRBJ2-7, is as follows: KAGVTQTPRYLIKTRGQQVTLSCSPISGHRSVSWYQQTPGQGLQFLFEYFSETQRNKGNFPGRFSGRQFSNSRSEMNVSTLELGDSALYLCASTHRQGGNYEQYFGPGTRLTVT.

The chain recombines TRBV30 with TRBJ1-6; D possibly corresponds to TRBD1 (5 bases). Trimming took off 3 bases at V and 7 bases at J, with 16 bases between the two ends. This CDR3 is built from 15 residues. The germline V gene has CDR1 GTSNPN and CDR2 SVGIG (reference sequence). CDR3 loop: CAWSAPQGRNSPLHF. The CDR3 region has the DNA TGTGCCTGGAGCGCTCCCCAGGGAAGGAATTCACCCCTCCACTTT.

The rearrangement uses TRBV6-4 and TRBJ1-1; D is perhaps TRBD1 (5 bases). V dropped 3 bases and J dropped 1 base, with 6 bases sitting between them. CDR3 length equals 13 residues. CDR1 is MRHNA and CDR2 is SNTAGT in the germline V gene. For the CDR3, the DNA is TGTGCCAGCAGTGAAACAGGGAACACTGAAGCTTTCTTT. Residues: CASSETGNTEAFF.

Only a few counts were recorded for this clone. The chain joins TRBV6-5 to TRBJ2-7; D unclear. The V end lost 4 bases, the J end lost 3 bases, and 7 bases lay between the germline ends. Germline V gene sequence: CDR1 MNHEY, CDR2 SVGAGI. This CDR3 region has 12 residues. Here the CDR3 DNA reads TGTGCCAGCAGTTTAAGCTTCTACGAGCAGTACTTC. As protein: CASSLSFYEQYF.

The chain carries TRBV28 and TRBJ2-7; TRBD2 matches at 8 bases. The germline CDR1 and CDR2 sequences are MDHEN and SYDVKM. The CDR3 extends over 15 amino acids. Trimming removed 6 bases from V and 4 bases from J; junction bases left unmatched: 11. The DNA for the CDR3 is TGTGCCAGCAGCTTAAAAGCGGGGGCACGATACGAGCAGTACTTC. Translated, it gives CASSLKAGARYEQYF.

V is TRBV4-2 and J is TRBJ1-5; no definite D call. The CDR3 spans 13 residues. Trimming removed 0 bases from V and 7 bases from J, with 7 bases in between. Germline CDR1 reads LGHNA; CDR2 reads YNFKEQ. CDR3 loop: CASSQDILQPQHF. CDR3 bases: TGTGCCAGCAGCCAAGATATTCTACAGCCCCAGCATTTT.

This clone was counted only a few times. The V and J genes are TRBV6-5 and TRBJ1-4, with a tentative D call TRBD1 (6 bases). The CDR3 extends over 14 amino acids. V was pared by 7 bases and J by 14 bases, with 23 bases between. The V gene's germline CDR1 is MNHEY and CDR2 SVGAGI. CDR3 DNA: TGTGCCAGCATGATAATAGGATATCGGGACACGCTGTTTTTT. Its translation: CASMIIGYRDTLFF.

The J gene is TRBJ2-4, the V gene TRBV28; TRBD1 is a possible D gene (5 bases). The CDR3 covers 14 residues. Trimming shortened V by 4 bases and J by 6 bases, and 13 bases separated the two germline ends. Germline CDR1 is MDHEN and CDR2 is SYDVKM. CDR3 coding DNA: TGTGCCAGCAGTTCCGCAAAGGGGATAAACATTCAGTACTTC. Encoded protein: CASSSAKGINIQYF.

The rearrangement joins TRBV5-1 to TRBJ2-3; D is unresolved. CDR1 is SGHRS and CDR2 is YFSETQ in the germline V gene. The CDR3 is 15 residues long. With 1 base removed from V and 5 bases from J, the gap between germline ends came to 14 bases. The DNA for the CDR3 is TGCGCCAGCAGCTTGAATGCCCTCGCTAAAGATACGCAGTATTTT. It translates to CASSLNALAKDTQYF. Using reference TRBV5-1 and TRBJ2-3 for the parts outside the CDR3, the full variable domain is KAGVTQTPRYLIKTRGQQVTLSCSPISGHRSVSWYQQTPGQGLQFLFEYFSETQRNKGNFPGRFSGRQFSNSRSEMNVSTLELGDSALYLCASSLNALAKDTQYFGPGTRLTVL.

This chain connects TRBV15 to TRBJ2-1; 9 bases align to TRBD2. The germline V gene has CDR1 LNHNV and CDR2 YYDKDF (reference sequence). There are 16 residues in the CDR3. Trimming removed 0 bases from V and 1 base from J; junction bases left unmatched: 1. DNA for the CDR3: TGTGCCACCAGCAGAGATAGCGGGGGATCCTACAATGAGCAGTTCTTC. It codes for CATSRDSGGSYNEQFF.

The rearrangement joins TRBV9 to TRBJ1-6, with 7 bases lining up with TRBD1. The CDR3 is 16 residues long. V dropped 4 bases and J dropped 6; count of bases not matched to a gene: 10. The germline CDR1 and CDR2 sequences are SGDLS and YYNGEE. The CDR3 sequence: CASSSRQGSGNSPLHF. For the CDR3, the DNA is TGTGCCAGCAGCTCTAGACAGGGTTCTGGTAATTCACCCCTCCACTTT.

In its sample, this clone was seen once. The CDR3 DNA is TGTGCCAGCAGCTTAGAACTTCTTAGTGGCAGGGGGCAAGAGACCCAGTACTTC. Translated: CASSLELLSGRGQETQYF. The chain joins TRBV7-8 to TRBJ2-5; TRBD1 matches at 7 bases. The CDR3 is 18 residues long. Germline V CDR1 and CDR2: SGHVS, FQNEAQ. After removal of 1 base from V and 2 bases from J, the junction contained 13 bases not matched to a gene.

J is TRBJ2-2 and V is TRBV7-9, with 9 bases identical to TRBD1. CDR3 size: 17 residues. Germline V gene data show CDR1 as SEHNR and CDR2 as FQNEAQ (reference sequence). Germline trimming cut 5 bases from V and 1 base from J; bases unmatched to any gene: 8. The chain's CDR3 is CASSPNWGQGNTGELFF. The CDR3, as DNA: TGTGCCAGCAGCCCGAACTGGGGACAGGGGAACACCGGGGAGCTGTTTTTT.

This chain links TRBV7-2 with TRBJ1-2, with a possible D match to TRBD1 (5 bases). V lost 5 bases and J 7 bases, leaving 17 bases between the germline ends. The length of the CDR3 is 14 residues. The germline gives CDR1 SGHTA, CDR2 FQGNSA. As DNA, the CDR3 is TGTGCCAGCAGCGGGGAGGGAACCGGGGCTGGCTACACCTTC. It codes for CASSGEGTGAGYTF.

The rearrangement uses TRBV28 and TRBJ1-5, with D maybe TRBD1 (6 bases). CDR3 size: 15 residues. Germline-derived CDR1 and CDR2 are MDHEN and SYDVKM. V lost 6 bases and J lost 2, with 14 bases in between. CDR3 sequence (DNA): TGTGCCAGCAGGAACCAGGGGCGAGGCAATCAGCCCCAGCATTTT. Protein product: CASRNQGRGNQPQHF.

The rearrangement joins TRBV6-1 to TRBJ1-3; D might be TRBD1 (5 bases). CDR1 is MNHNS, CDR2 SASEGT, per germline. The CDR3 is made up of 16 amino acids. With 3 bases removed from V and 0 bases from J, the gap between germline ends came to 12 bases. The CDR3 DNA sequence: TGTGCCAGCAGTGACATTTCCGGGGGCTCTGGAAACACCATATATTTT. Its translation is CASSDISGGSGNTIYF.

The chain carries TRBV7-2 and TRBJ2-5; 12 nucleotides line up with TRBD2. CDR3 length: 16 amino acids. Germline V gene sequence: CDR1 SGHTA, CDR2 FQGNSA. The V gene end was trimmed by 1 base and the J gene end by 4 bases; junction bases not matched to a gene: 4. DNA of the CDR3: TGTGCCAGCAGCTTAGGGACTAGCGGGATAAGAGAGACCCAGTACTTC. It specifies CASSLGTSGIRETQYF.

The CDR3 DNA sequence: TGCGCCAGCAGCCGCGGGGACGGTGACACAGATACGCAGTATTTT. Protein: CASSRGDGDTDTQYF. The chain is built from TRBV5-1 and TRBJ2-3; possibly TRBD2 for D (6 bases). The CDR3 contains 15 residues. Trimming took 4 bases from V and 2 from J, leaving 14 bases between them. From germline, CDR1 is SGHRS and CDR2 YFSETQ.

This clone came up a few times. The chain uses TRBV6-5 and TRBJ1-5, with unresolved D. From germline, CDR1 is MNHEY and CDR2 SVGAGI. Trimming removed 2 bases from V and 4 bases from J, with 6 bases in between. The CDR3 runs 13 residues. The CDR3 here is CASSYGGNQPQHF. DNA for the CDR3: TGTGCCAGCAGTTACGGAGGGAATCAGCCCCAGCATTTT.